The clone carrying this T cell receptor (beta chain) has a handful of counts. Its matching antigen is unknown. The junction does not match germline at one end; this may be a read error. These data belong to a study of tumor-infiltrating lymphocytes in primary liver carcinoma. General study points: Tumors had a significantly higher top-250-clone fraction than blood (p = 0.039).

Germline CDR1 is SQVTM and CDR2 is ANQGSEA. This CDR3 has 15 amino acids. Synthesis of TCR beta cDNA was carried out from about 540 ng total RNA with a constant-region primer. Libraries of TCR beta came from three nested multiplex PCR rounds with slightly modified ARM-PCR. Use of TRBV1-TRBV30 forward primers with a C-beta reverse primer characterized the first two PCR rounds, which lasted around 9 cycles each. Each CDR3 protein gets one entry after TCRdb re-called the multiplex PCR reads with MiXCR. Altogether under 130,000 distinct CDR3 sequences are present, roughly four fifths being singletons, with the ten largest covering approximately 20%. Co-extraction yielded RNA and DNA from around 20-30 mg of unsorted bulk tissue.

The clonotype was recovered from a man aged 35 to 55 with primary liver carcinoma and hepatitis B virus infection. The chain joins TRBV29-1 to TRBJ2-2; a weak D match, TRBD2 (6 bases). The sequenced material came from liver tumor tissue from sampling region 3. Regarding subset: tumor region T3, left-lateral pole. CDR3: CSVAGRVGRTGELFF. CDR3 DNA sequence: TGTAGCGTTGCGGGGAGAGTAGGGCGAACCGGGGAGCTGTTTTTT.